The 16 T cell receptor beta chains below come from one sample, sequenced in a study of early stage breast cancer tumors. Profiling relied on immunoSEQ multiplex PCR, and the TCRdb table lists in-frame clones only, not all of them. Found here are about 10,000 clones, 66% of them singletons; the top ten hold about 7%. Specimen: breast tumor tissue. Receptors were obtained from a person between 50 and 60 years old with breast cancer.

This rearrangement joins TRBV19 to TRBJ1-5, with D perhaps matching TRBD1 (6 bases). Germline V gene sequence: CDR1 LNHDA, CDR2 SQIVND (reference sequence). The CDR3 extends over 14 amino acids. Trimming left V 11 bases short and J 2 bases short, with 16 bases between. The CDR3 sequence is CASGGGGGNQPQHF. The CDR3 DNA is TGTGCCTCTGGGGGCGGGGGAGGCAATCAGCCCCAGCATTTT.

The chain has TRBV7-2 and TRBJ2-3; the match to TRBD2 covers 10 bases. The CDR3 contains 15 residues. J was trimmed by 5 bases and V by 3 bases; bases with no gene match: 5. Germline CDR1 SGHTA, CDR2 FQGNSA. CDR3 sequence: CASSLLAGEVDTQYF. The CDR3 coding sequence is TGTGCCAGCAGCTTGCTAGCGGGAGAAGTAGATACGCAGTATTTT.

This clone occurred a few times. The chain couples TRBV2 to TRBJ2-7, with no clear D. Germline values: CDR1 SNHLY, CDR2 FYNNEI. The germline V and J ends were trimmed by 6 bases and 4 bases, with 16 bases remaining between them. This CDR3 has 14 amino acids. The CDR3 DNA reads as TGTGCCAGCAGCTTGACAAGATCGCTGTACGAGCAGTACTTC. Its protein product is CASSLTRSLYEQYF.

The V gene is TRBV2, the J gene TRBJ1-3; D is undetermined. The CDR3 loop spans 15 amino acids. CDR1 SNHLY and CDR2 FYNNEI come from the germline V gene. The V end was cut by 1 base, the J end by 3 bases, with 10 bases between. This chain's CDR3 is CASSEGIAFGNTIYF. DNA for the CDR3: TGTGCCAGCAGTGAAGGGATCGCTTTTGGAAACACCATATATTTT. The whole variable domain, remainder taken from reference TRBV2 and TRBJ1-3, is EPEVTQTPSHQVTQMGQEVILRCVPISNHLYFYWYRQILGQKVEFLVSFYNNEISEKSEIFDDQFSVERPDGSNFTLKIRSTKLEDSAMYFCASSEGIAFGNTIYFGEGSWLTVV.

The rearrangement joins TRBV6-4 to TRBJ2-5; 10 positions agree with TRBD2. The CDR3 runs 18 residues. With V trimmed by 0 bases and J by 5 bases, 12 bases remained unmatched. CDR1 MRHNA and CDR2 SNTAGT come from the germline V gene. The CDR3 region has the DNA TGTGCCAGCAGTGACTCGACGATAGCGGGAGGTTGGATGGAGACCCAGTACTTC. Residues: CASSDSTIAGGWMETQYF.

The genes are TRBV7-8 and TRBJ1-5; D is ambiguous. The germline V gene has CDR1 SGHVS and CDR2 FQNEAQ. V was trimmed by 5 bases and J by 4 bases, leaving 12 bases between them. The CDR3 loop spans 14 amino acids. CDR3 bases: TGTGCCAGCAGCGCTGACGGCCCGAATCAGCCCCAGCATTTT. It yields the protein CASSADGPNQPQHF.

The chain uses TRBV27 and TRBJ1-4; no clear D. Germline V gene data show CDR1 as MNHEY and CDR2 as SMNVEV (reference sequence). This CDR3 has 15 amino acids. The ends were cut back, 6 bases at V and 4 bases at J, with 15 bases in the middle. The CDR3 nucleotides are TGTGCCAGCAGCCCATCGGGGAATAGTAATGAAAAACTGTTTTTT. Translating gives CASSPSGNSNEKLFF.

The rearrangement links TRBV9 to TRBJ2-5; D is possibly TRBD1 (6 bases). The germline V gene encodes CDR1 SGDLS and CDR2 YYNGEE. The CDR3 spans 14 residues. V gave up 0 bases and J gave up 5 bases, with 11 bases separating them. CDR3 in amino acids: CASSVGQAYETQYF. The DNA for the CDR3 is TGTGCCAGCAGCGTAGGACAGGCATATGAGACCCAGTACTTC.

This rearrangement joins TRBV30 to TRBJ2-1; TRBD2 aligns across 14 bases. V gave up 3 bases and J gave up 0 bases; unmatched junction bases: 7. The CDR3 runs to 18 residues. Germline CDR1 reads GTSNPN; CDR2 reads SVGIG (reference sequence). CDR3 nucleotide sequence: TGTGCCTGGAGAACACGGACTAGCGGGAGGATCTCCTACAATGAGCAGTTCTTC. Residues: CAWRTRTSGRISYNEQFF.

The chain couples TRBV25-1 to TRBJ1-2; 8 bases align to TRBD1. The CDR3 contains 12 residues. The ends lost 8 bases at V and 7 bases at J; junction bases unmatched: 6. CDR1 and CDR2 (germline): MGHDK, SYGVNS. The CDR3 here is CASADRAGGYTF. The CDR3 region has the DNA TGTGCCAGCGCGGACAGGGCGGGTGGCTACACCTTC.

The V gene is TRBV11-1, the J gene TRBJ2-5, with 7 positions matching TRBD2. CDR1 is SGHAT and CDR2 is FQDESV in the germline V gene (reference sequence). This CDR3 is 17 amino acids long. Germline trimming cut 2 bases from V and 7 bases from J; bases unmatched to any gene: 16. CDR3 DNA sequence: TGTGCCAGCAGCTTAAAATTCGCTGGGACTACCTTTGGGACCCAGTACTTC. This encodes CASSLKFAGTTFGTQYF.

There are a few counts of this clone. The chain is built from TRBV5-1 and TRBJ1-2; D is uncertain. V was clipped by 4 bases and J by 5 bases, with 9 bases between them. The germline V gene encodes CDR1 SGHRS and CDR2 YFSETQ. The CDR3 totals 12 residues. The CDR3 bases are TGCGCCAGCAGCCCGGATACGTATGGCTACACCTTC. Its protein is CASSPDTYGYTF.

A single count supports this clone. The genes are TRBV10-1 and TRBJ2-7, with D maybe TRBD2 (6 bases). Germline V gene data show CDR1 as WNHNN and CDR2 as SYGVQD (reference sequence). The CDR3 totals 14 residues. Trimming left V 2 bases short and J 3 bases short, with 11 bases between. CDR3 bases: TGCGCCAGCAGTGAGGATGCGGGGAACTACGAGCAGTACTTC. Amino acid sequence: CASSEDAGNYEQYF.

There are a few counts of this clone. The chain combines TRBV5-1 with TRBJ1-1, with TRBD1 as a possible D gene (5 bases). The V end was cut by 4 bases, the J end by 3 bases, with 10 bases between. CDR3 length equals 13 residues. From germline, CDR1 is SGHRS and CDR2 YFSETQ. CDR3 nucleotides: TGCGCCAGCAGCGCCGACAGTGACACTGAAGCTTTCTTT. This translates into CASSADSDTEAFF. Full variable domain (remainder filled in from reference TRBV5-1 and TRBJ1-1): KAGVTQTPRYLIKTRGQQVTLSCSPISGHRSVSWYQQTPGQGLQFLFEYFSETQRNKGNFPGRFSGRQFSNSRSEMNVSTLELGDSALYLCASSADSDTEAFFGQGTRLTVV.

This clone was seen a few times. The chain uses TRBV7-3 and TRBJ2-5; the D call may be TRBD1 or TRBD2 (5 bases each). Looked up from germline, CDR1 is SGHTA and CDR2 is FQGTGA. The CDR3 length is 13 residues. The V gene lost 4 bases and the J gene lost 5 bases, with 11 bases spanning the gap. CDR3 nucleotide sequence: TGTGCCAGCAGCTCGGGACCGAGGGAGACCCAGTACTTC. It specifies CASSSGPRETQYF.

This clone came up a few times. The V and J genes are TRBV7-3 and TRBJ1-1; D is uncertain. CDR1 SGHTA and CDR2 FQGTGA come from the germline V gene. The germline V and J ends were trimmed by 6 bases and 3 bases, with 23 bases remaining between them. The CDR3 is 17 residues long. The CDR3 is CASRSIGNVGRDTEAFF. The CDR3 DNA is TGTGCCAGCAGGTCCATTGGGAATGTAGGGCGTGACACTGAAGCTTTCTTT.